The rows below give T cell receptor beta chains drawn from one sample of a study of quantifying T cell responses using KT2 cells. MiXCR was run by TCRdb on the UMI-ligation and nested PCR reads, yielding one entry per CDR3 protein. The sample has about 41,000 distinct CDR3 sequences, more than 15% seen once. Sample: PBMCs spiked with cells of the T cell clone KT2. Receptors originate from a human donor. CDR3s include the opening cysteine and the closing phenylalanine or tryptophan. D genes are given only for firm matches. Expanded clones are given a class, and other clones once, few, many or no size at all.

v_gene: TRBV12-3/TRBV12-4
abundance: few
j_gene: TRBJ2-1
d_gene: TRBD2
CDR3nt: TGTGCCAGCACCCTCGGGCGGGAGAATGAGCAGTTCTTC
CDR3aa: CASTLGRENEQFF

v_gene: TRBV15
abundance: .
j_gene: TRBJ2-5
d_gene: .
CDR3nt: TGTGCCACCAGCCCGGCCCCCGTAGACGGGGAGACCCAGTACTTC
CDR3aa: CATSPAPVDGETQYF

v_gene: TRBV7-3
abundance: many
j_gene: TRBJ1-1
d_gene: TRBD1
CDR3nt: TGTGCCAGCAGCTGCTATGACAGGGGTTGTGAAGCTTTCTTT
CDR3aa: CASSCYDRGCEAFF

v_gene: TRBV15
abundance: few
j_gene: TRBJ2-3
d_gene: TRBD2
CDR3nt: TGTGCCACCAGCAGAGATTATGCGGGGGTGAGAGATACGCAGTATTTT
CDR3aa: CATSRDYAGVRDTQYF

v_gene: TRBV6-5
abundance: few
j_gene: TRBJ2-7
d_gene: TRBD2
CDR3nt: TGTGCCAAAGTGACTAGCGCCAGCTCCTACGAGCAGTACTTC
CDR3aa: CAKVTSASSYEQYF

v_gene: TRBV5-1
abundance: few
j_gene: TRBJ2-7
d_gene: .
CDR3nt: TGCGCCAGCAGCCTCACAAGGGACACGATCTACGAGCAGTACTTC
CDR3aa: CASSLTRDTIYEQYF

v_gene: TRBV20-1
abundance: many
j_gene: TRBJ2-7
d_gene: TRBD2
CDR3nt: TGCAGTGCTAGGCCCGGACTAGCGAGCTCCTACGAGCAGTACTTC
CDR3aa: CSARPGLASSYEQYF

v_gene: TRBV11-3
abundance: .
j_gene: TRBJ1-1
d_gene: TRBD1
CDR3nt: TGTGCCAGCAGCTTGACAGGGGCGAACACTGAAGCTTTCTTT
CDR3aa: CASSLTGANTEAFF

v_gene: TRBV5-1
abundance: few
j_gene: TRBJ2-5
d_gene: .
CDR3nt: TGCGCCAGCAGCTTAGCTAGCCGCGGGGACGAGACCCAGTACTTC
CDR3aa: CASSLASRGDETQYF

v_gene: TRBV19
abundance: .
j_gene: TRBJ2-7
d_gene: .
CDR3nt: TGTGCCAGTAGTATGTCCGGGACACCATACTCCTACGAGCAGTACTTC
CDR3aa: CASSMSGTPYSYEQYF

v_gene: TRBV10-1
abundance: few
j_gene: TRBJ2-5
d_gene: .
CDR3nt: TGCGCCAGCAGTGATCCCGGGACTTTGGAGACCCAGTACTTC
CDR3aa: CASSDPGTLETQYF

v_gene: TRBV6-1
abundance: .
j_gene: TRBJ2-1
d_gene: .
CDR3nt: TGTGCCAGCAGGAACTTAGGAACCTACAATGAGCAGTTCTTC
CDR3aa: CASRNLGTYNEQFF

v_gene: TRBV13
abundance: .
j_gene: TRBJ2-7
d_gene: TRBD1
CDR3nt: TGTGCCAGCAGCTCCAATACCGGGACAGTCAGCTCCTACGAGCAGTACTTC
CDR3aa: CASSSNTGTVSSYEQYF

v_gene: TRBV6-2/TRBV6-3
abundance: few
j_gene: TRBJ2-3
d_gene: TRBD2
CDR3nt: TGTGCCAGCAGTCGCGGACTAGCGGGGGGAGATACGCAGTATTTT
CDR3aa: CASSRGLAGGDTQYF

v_gene: TRBV12-3/TRBV12-4
abundance: few
j_gene: TRBJ1-1
d_gene: TRBD1
CDR3nt: TGTGCCAGCACCCTATCGAGGACAGGGGTTATTAGTCCAAGTATCCGAGCTGAAGCTTTCTTT
CDR3aa: CASTLSRTGVISPSIRAEAFF

v_gene: TRBV4-3
abundance: .
j_gene: TRBJ2-7
d_gene: TRBD2
CDR3nt: TGCGCCAGCAGCCAAGCATCGACTAGCGGGAGCCACGAGCAGTACTTC
CDR3aa: CASSQASTSGSHEQYF

v_gene: TRBV5-1
abundance: .
j_gene: TRBJ2-3
d_gene: TRBD1
CDR3nt: TGCGCCAGCAGCTCCACCGGACAGGGGGCCTCAGATACGCAGTATTTT
CDR3aa: CASSSTGQGASDTQYF

v_gene: TRBV10-3
abundance: few
j_gene: TRBJ2-7
d_gene: TRBD2
CDR3nt: TGTGCCATCTCCGACGCGACTAGCGGGGTGGGCTACGAGCAGTACTTC
CDR3aa: CAISDATSGVGYEQYF

v_gene: TRBV10-3
abundance: .
j_gene: TRBJ2-2
d_gene: .
CDR3nt: TGTGCCAGCCGGACGGAGGACACCGGGGAGCTGTTTTTT
CDR3aa: CASRTEDTGELFF

v_gene: TRBV6-1
abundance: .
j_gene: TRBJ2-3
d_gene: TRBD2
CDR3nt: TGTGCCAGCAGTGAACTCCAGCGGGAGCTGGGGTATACGCAGTATTTT
CDR3aa: CASSELQRELGYTQYF

v_gene: TRBV12-3/TRBV12-4
abundance: many
j_gene: TRBJ1-5
d_gene: TRBD1
CDR3nt: TGTGCCAGCAGTATCTCACAGGGGGTTCAGCCCCAGCATTTT
CDR3aa: CASSISQGVQPQHF

v_gene: TRBV18
abundance: .
j_gene: TRBJ2-7
d_gene: TRBD1
CDR3nt: TGTGCCAGCTCACCGGACAGGACCTACGAGCAGTACTTC
CDR3aa: CASSPDRTYEQYF

v_gene: TRBV21-1
abundance: .
j_gene: TRBJ2-7
d_gene: .
CDR3nt: TGTGCCAGCAGCCACAGGGTGGGGGGCCCTAAGAGAACCTACGAGCAGTACTTC
CDR3aa: CASSHRVGGPKRTYEQYF

v_gene: TRBV2
abundance: .
j_gene: TRBJ2-7
d_gene: .
CDR3nt: TGTGCCAGCAGTGAAGACAGAACATACGAGCAGTACTTC
CDR3aa: CASSEDRTYEQYF

v_gene: TRBV29-1
abundance: few
j_gene: TRBJ1-1
d_gene: .
CDR3nt: TGCAGCGTTGGGGTCGAGGATAGGACTGAAGCTTTCTTT
CDR3aa: CSVGVEDRTEAFF

v_gene: TRBV10-3
abundance: few
j_gene: TRBJ2-1
d_gene: .
CDR3nt: TGTGCCATCAGTGAACGGGGGTACAATGAGCAGTTCTTC
CDR3aa: CAISERGYNEQFF

v_gene: TRBV29-1
abundance: many
j_gene: TRBJ2-3
d_gene: .
CDR3nt: TGCAGCGTTTCAATGAGGGGGAGCACAGATACGCAGTATTTT
CDR3aa: CSVSMRGSTDTQYF

v_gene: TRBV20-1
abundance: many
j_gene: TRBJ2-1
d_gene: .
CDR3nt: TGCAGTGCTGGGGATATCCGCTCCTACAATGAGCAGTTCTTC
CDR3aa: CSAGDIRSYNEQFF

v_gene: TRBV7-6
abundance: few
j_gene: TRBJ2-7
d_gene: .
CDR3nt: TGTGCCAGCAGGCTAGGGGACGAGCAGTACTTC
CDR3aa: CASRLGDEQYF

v_gene: TRBV20-1
abundance: few
j_gene: TRBJ1-3
d_gene: .
CDR3nt: TGCAGTGCGCAGAGACAACCGGGCTCTGGAAACACCATATATTTT
CDR3aa: CSAQRQPGSGNTIYF

v_gene: TRBV13
abundance: .
j_gene: TRBJ2-1
d_gene: TRBD1
CDR3nt: TGTGCCAGCAGCTTGACAGGGGGCTTAAGGGAGCAGTTCTTC
CDR3aa: CASSLTGGLREQFF

v_gene: TRBV10-3
abundance: .
j_gene: TRBJ2-5
d_gene: .
CDR3nt: TGTGCCATTGAAATTGAGACCCAGTACTTC
CDR3aa: CAIEIETQYF

v_gene: TRBV7-9
abundance: .
j_gene: TRBJ2-7
d_gene: .
CDR3nt: TGTGCCAGCAGCTCGCCCCGGGGCCTACGAGGTTACGAGCAGTACTTC
CDR3aa: CASSSPRGLRGYEQYF

v_gene: TRBV12-3/TRBV12-4
abundance: few
j_gene: TRBJ2-3
d_gene: TRBD2
CDR3nt: TGTGCCAGCAGTTTTGGTAGCGGGGGGACAGATACGCAGTATTTT
CDR3aa: CASSFGSGGTDTQYF

v_gene: TRBV25-1
abundance: .
j_gene: TRBJ1-2
d_gene: .
CDR3nt: TGTGCCAGCAGTTCTTCCATCTATGGCTACACCTTC
CDR3aa: CASSSSIYGYTF

v_gene: TRBV30
abundance: .
j_gene: TRBJ1-6
d_gene: TRBD1
CDR3nt: TGTGCCTGGAGGACAGGGGAATTCTCACCCCTCCACTTT
CDR3aa: CAWRTGEFSPLHF

v_gene: TRBV27
abundance: .
j_gene: TRBJ2-1
d_gene: TRBD2
CDR3nt: TGTGCCAGCAGTTCGGGACTAGCGGGAGGGCAGAATGAGCAGTTCTTC
CDR3aa: CASSSGLAGGQNEQFF

v_gene: TRBV19
abundance: few
j_gene: TRBJ2-1
d_gene: TRBD2
CDR3nt: TGTGCCAGTAGCCCACGGACTAGCGGCTCCTACAATGAGCAGTTCTTC
CDR3aa: CASSPRTSGSYNEQFF

v_gene: TRBV11-2
abundance: many
j_gene: TRBJ2-5
d_gene: TRBD2
CDR3nt: TGTGCCAGCAGCAAACTAGCGGGGGGCCAGGAGGAGACCCAGTACTTC
CDR3aa: CASSKLAGGQEETQYF

v_gene: TRBV6-5
abundance: .
j_gene: TRBJ2-1
d_gene: TRBD2
CDR3nt: TGTGCCAGCAGTTACGTCCCTAGCGGGAGGGCCTGGGAGCAGTTCTTC
CDR3aa: CASSYVPSGRAWEQFF

v_gene: TRBV3-1
abundance: medium-sized
j_gene: TRBJ2-3
d_gene: TRBD2
CDR3nt: TGTGCCAGCAGCCAAGTGGCGACTAGCGTGGGCACAGATACGCAGTATTTT
CDR3aa: CASSQVATSVGTDTQYF

v_gene: TRBV21-1
abundance: many
j_gene: TRBJ2-2
d_gene: .
CDR3nt: TGTGCCAGCAGCAAGCGGACTAGCGGGAGGGGCACCGGGGAGCTGTTTTTT
CDR3aa: CASSKRTSGRGTGELFF

v_gene: TRBV2
abundance: few
j_gene: TRBJ2-3
d_gene: .
CDR3nt: TGTGCCAGCAGTCCCATCTACGGCAGTGGGACCCCCACAGATACGCAGTATTTT
CDR3aa: CASSPIYGSGTPTDTQYF

v_gene: TRBV29-1
abundance: few
j_gene: TRBJ2-1
d_gene: .
CDR3nt: TGCAGCGCCCGACAGGCTGAGCAGTTCTTC
CDR3aa: CSARQAEQFF

v_gene: TRBV4-3
abundance: .
j_gene: TRBJ2-1
d_gene: .
CDR3nt: TGCGCCAGCAGCCAAGTCCCCGGGGGTATACATGAGCAGTTCTTC
CDR3aa: CASSQVPGGIHEQFF

v_gene: TRBV6-5
abundance: .
j_gene: TRBJ1-6
d_gene: TRBD1
CDR3nt: TGTGCCAGCAGTACGAGACAGGGGGTTAATTCACCCCTCCACTTT
CDR3aa: CASSTRQGVNSPLHF

v_gene: TRBV4-2
abundance: many
j_gene: TRBJ2-1
d_gene: TRBD1
CDR3nt: TGTGCCAGCAGCCAAGAGACTGGACAGGGATACAATGAGCAGTTCTTC
CDR3aa: CASSQETGQGYNEQFF

v_gene: TRBV7-8
abundance: .
j_gene: TRBJ2-1
d_gene: TRBD1
CDR3nt: TGTGCCAGCAGCCAGGACAGGGGAAATGAGCAGTTCTTC
CDR3aa: CASSQDRGNEQFF

v_gene: TRBV19
abundance: .
j_gene: TRBJ2-1
d_gene: TRBD2
CDR3nt: TGTGCCAGTAGTATAGGACTAGCGGGAGTTCTGTTCTTC
CDR3aa: CASSIGLAGVLFF

v_gene: TRBV14
abundance: many
j_gene: TRBJ2-5
d_gene: .
CDR3nt: TGTGCCAGCAGCCCAACGGACCCGGGTGGGGAGACCCAGTACTTC
CDR3aa: CASSPTDPGGETQYF

v_gene: TRBV5-1
abundance: .
j_gene: TRBJ1-6
d_gene: .
CDR3nt: TGCGCCAGCAGCTTCTCTGGCAGCGAGAATTCACCCCTCCACTTT
CDR3aa: CASSFSGSENSPLHF

v_gene: TRBV20-1
abundance: .
j_gene: TRBJ2-3
d_gene: .
CDR3nt: TGCAGTGCTAAGGCCAGGACACCTCTCACAGATACGCAGTATTTT
CDR3aa: CSAKARTPLTDTQYF

v_gene: TRBV12-3/TRBV12-4
abundance: .
j_gene: TRBJ2-7
d_gene: .
CDR3nt: TGTGCCAGCAGTTCAACAGGGTCGGATCGGGGGCAGTACTTC
CDR3aa: CASSSTGSDRGQYF

v_gene: TRBV7-9
abundance: few
j_gene: TRBJ1-4
d_gene: TRBD1
CDR3nt: TGTGCCAGCAGCCCTGGACAGGATAATGAAAAACTGTTTTTT
CDR3aa: CASSPGQDNEKLFF